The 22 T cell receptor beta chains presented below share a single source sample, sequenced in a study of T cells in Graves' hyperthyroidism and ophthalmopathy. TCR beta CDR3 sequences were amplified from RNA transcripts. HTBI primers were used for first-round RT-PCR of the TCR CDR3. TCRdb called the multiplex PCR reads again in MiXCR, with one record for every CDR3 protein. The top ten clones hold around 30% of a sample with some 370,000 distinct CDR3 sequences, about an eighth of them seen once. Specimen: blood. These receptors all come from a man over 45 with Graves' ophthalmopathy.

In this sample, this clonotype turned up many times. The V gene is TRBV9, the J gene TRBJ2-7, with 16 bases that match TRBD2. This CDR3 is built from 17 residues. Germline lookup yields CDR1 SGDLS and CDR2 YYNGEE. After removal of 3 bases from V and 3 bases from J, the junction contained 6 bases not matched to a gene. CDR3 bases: TGTGCCAGCAGCGCCGGGACTAGCGGGAGGGCGAACTACGAGCAGTACTTC. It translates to CASSAGTSGRANYEQYF.

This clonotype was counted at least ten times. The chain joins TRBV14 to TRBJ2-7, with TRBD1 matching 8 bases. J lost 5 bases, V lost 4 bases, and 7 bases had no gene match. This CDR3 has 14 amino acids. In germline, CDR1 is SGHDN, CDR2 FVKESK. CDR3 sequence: CASSPLDRVDEQYF. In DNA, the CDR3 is TGTGCCAGCAGCCCACTGGACAGGGTAGACGAGCAGTACTTC.

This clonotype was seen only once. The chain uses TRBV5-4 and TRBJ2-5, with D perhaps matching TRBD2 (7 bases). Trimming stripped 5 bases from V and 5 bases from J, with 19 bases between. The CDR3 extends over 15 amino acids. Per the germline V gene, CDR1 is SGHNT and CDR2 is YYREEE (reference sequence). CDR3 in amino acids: CASSTHAGAGETQYF. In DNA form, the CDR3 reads TGTGCCAGCAGTACCCACGCGGGGGCGGGTGAGACCCAGTACTTC. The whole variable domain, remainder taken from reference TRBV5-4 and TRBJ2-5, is ETGVTQSPTHLIKTRGQQVTLRCSSQSGHNTVSWYQQALGQGPQFIFQYYREEENGRGNFPPRFSGLQFPNYSSELNVNALELDDSALYLCASSTHAGAGETQYFGPGTRLLVL.

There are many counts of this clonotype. Here the CDR3 reads CASSHGVGPSTDTQYF. The CDR3 DNA follows: TGTGCCAGCAGCCACGGGGTTGGACCTAGCACAGATACGCAGTATTTT. V gene TRBV11-2 combines with J gene TRBJ2-3, with a weak D call TRBD2 (5 bases). V lost 5 bases and J 0 bases, leaving 15 bases between the germline ends. The CDR3 sequence is 16 residues long. Germline-derived CDR1 and CDR2 are SGHAT and FQNNGV.

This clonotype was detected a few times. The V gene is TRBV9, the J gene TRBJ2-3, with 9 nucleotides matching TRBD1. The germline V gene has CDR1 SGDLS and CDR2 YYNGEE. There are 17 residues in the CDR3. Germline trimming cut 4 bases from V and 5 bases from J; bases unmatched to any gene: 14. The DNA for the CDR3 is TGTGCCAGCAGCTTCTCTTTACCCGACAGGGGGATAGATACGCAGTATTTT. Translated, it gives CASSFSLPDRGIDTQYF.

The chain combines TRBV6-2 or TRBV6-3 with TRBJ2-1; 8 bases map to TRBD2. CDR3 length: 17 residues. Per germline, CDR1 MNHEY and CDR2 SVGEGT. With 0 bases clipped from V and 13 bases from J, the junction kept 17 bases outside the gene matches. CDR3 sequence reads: CASSYSTTPASGSQQFF. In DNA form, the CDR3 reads TGTGCCAGCAGTTACTCGACCACCCCCGCGAGCGGGAGTCAACAGTTCTTC.

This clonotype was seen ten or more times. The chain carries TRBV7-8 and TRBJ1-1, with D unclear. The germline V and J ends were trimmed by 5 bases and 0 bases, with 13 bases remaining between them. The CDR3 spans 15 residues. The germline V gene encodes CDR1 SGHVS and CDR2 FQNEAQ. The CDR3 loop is CASSPIHGLNTEAFF. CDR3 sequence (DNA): TGTGCCAGCAGCCCTATACACGGGCTGAACACTGAAGCTTTCTTT.

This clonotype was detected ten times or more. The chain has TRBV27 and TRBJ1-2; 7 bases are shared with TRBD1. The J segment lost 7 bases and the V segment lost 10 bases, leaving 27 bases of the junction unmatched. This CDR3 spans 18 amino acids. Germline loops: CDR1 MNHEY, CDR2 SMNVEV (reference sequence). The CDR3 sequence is CATTARQTLDRPWSGYTF. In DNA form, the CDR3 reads TGTGCCACCACCGCGCGACAAACTTTGGACAGGCCGTGGAGTGGCTACACCTTC.

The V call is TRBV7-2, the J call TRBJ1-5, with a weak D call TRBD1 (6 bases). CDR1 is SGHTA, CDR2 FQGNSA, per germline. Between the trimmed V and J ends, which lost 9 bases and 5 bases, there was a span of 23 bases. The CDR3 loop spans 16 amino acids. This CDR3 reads CASSMFLTGKDQPQHF. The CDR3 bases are TGTGCCAGTAGTATGTTTCTAACAGGGAAAGATCAGCCCCAGCATTTT.

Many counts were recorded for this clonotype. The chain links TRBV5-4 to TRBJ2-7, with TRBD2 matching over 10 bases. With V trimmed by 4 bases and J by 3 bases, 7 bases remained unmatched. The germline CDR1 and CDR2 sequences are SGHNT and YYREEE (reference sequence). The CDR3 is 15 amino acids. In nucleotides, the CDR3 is TGTGCCAGCAGCCCGAGAGGGACTAGCGACTACGAGCAGTACTTC. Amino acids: CASSPRGTSDYEQYF.

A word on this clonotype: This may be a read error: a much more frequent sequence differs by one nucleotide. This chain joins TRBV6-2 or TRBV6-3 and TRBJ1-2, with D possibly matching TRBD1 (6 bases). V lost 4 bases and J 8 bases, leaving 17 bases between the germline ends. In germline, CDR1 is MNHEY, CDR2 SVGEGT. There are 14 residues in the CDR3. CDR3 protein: CASSSPPGGQGYTF. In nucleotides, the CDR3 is TGTGCCAGCAGTTCCCCCCCAGGTGGACAGGGCTACACCTTC.

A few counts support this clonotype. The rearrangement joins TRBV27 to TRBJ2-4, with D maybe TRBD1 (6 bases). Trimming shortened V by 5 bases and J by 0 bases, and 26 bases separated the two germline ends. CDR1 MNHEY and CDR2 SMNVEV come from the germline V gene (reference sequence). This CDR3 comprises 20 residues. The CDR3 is CASSPLVGRDIGLAKNIQYF. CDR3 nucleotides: TGTGCCAGCAGTCCCCTAGTGGGCAGGGACATTGGGTTAGCCAAAAACATTCAGTACTTC.

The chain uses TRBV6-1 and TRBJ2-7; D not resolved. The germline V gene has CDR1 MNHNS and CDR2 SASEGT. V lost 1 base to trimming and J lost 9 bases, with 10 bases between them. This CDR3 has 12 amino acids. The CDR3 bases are TGTGCCAGCAGTGAAGGGGCGCCCGTGCAGTACTTC. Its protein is CASSEGAPVQYF.

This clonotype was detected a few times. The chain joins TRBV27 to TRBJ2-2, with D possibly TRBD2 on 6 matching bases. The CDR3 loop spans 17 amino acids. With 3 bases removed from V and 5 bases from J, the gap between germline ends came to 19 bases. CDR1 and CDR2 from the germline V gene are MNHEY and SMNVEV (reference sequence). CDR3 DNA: TGTGCCAGCAGTTTTTCCGCATCGTTTGCGGGAACCGGGGAGCTGTTTTTT. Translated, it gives CASSFSASFAGTGELFF.

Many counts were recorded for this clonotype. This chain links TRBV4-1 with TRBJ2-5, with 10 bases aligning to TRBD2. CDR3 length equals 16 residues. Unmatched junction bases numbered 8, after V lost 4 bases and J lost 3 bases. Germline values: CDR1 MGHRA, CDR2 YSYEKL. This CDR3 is CASSLAPAGGEETQYF. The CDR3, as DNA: TGCGCCAGCAGCCTCGCCCCAGCGGGAGGGGAAGAGACCCAGTACTTC.

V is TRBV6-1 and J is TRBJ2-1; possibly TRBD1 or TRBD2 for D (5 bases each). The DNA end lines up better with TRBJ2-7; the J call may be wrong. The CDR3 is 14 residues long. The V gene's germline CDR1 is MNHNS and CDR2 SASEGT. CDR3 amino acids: CASNSGPVYNEQYF. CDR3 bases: TGTGCCAGCAACTCGGGACCCGTCTACAATGAGCAGTACTTC.

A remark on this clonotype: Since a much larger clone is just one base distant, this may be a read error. In DNA form, the CDR3 reads TGTGCCAGCAGCTTAGAGGGGGTACAGGGTAGAGGCAATCAGCCCCAGCATTTT. This gives the protein CASSLEGVQGRGNQPQHF. This chain uses TRBV7-8 with TRBJ1-5, with D maybe TRBD1 (6 bases). The CDR3 spans 18 residues. V was cut by 1 base and J by 2 bases, with 18 bases left in between. Germline CDR1 SGHVS, CDR2 FQNEAQ. Looking up the rest from reference TRBV7-8 and TRBJ1-5 gives the full variable domain: GAGVSQSPRYKVAKRGQDVALRCDPISGHVSLFWYQQALGQGPEFLTYFQNEAQLDKSGLPSDRFFAERPEGSVSTLKIQRTQQEDSAVYLCASSLEGVQGRGNQPQHFGDGTRLSIL.

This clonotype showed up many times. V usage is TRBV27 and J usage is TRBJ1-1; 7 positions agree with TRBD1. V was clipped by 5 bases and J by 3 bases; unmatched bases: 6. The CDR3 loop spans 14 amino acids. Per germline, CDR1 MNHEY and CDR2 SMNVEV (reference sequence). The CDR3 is CASSDVTGDTEAFF. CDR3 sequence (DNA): TGTGCCAGCAGTGACGTAACAGGGGACACTGAAGCTTTCTTT.

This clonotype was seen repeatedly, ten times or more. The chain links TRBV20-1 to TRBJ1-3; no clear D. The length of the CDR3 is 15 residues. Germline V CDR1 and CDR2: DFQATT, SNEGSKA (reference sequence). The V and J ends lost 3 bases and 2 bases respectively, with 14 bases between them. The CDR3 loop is CSASTERGTGNTIYF. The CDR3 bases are TGCAGTGCTAGTACGGAGAGAGGGACTGGAAACACCATATATTTT.

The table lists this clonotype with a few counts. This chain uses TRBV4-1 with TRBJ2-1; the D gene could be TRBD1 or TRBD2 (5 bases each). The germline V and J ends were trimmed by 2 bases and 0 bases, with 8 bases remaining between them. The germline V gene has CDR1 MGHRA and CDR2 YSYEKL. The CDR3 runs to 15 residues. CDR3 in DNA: TGCGCCAGCAGCCAAAGGGGAGTCTCCTACAATGAGCAGTTCTTC. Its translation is CASSQRGVSYNEQFF.

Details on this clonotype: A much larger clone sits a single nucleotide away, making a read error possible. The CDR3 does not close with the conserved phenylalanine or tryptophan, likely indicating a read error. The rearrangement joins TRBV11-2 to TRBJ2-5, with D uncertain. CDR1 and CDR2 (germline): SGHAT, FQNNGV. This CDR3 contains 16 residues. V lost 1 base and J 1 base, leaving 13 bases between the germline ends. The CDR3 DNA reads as TGTGCCAGCAGCTTAGGAGGAACGGACCGCCAAGAGACCCAGTACCTC. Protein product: CASSLGGTDRQETQYL.

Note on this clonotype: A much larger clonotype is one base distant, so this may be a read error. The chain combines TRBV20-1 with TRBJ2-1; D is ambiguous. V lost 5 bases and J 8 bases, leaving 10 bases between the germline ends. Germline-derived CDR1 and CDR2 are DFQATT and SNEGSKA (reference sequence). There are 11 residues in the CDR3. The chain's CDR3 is CSAGLGYEQFF. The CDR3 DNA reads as TGCAGTGCTGGTTTGGGATATGAGCAGTTCTTC.